This entry concerns a single T cell receptor (beta chain). Its target is not known. Clones were read by immunoSEQ multiplex PCR, and TCRdb kept only the in-frame ones, dropping some. The table lists approximately 39,000 clones, 90% to 95% of them singletons. The data stem from a study of cytomegalovirus exposure and HLA in healthy donors. In germline, CDR1 is MNHNY, CDR2 SVGAGI (reference sequence). J lost 4 bases, V lost 5 bases, and 3 bases had no gene match. The CDR3 runs 13 residues. Study-wide results and caveats: Clusters of TCRs from the first cohort tended to co-occur in the 120 validation repertoires (as a later analysis found).

The origin of this receptor is a man aged 18 to 35 in good health and CMV-seronegative. J is TRBJ1-2 and V is TRBV6-6, with TRBD1 matching 8 bases. Sequencing used PBMCs. CDR3 residues: CASSTTGGYGYTF. The DNA for the CDR3 is TGTGCCAGCAGTACTACAGGGGGCTATGGCTACACCTTC.